Presented here are 29 T cell receptor beta chains from one specimen sequenced in a study of T cell responses to AZD1222 COVID-19 vaccine (dated by TCRdb to the early 2020s). The protocol used for the library was the immunoSEQ multiplex PCR assay. Entries here come from immuneACCESS through TCRdb and include only in-frame sequences with V and J called. Some clones fail to appear in such tables; in the studies checked, an unresolved V gene covers under half of the shortfall, and the cause of the remainder is unknown. The sample table contains under 35,000 clones; only one count was recorded for approximately 90% of them. The biggest ten clones account for less than 55% of the sample. The intended sense of this specimen's time point label: baseline before first vaccination. Material: peripheral blood, obtained on day 0 of AZD1222 vaccination. These receptors were taken from an adult in good health.

V gene TRBV5-1 combines with J gene TRBJ2-6; D unresolved. CDR1 and CDR2 (germline): SGHRS, YFSETQ. V was cut by 6 bases and J by 0 bases, with 7 bases left in between. This CDR3 has 14 residues. CDR3 sequence (DNA): TGCGCCAGCACCCCCGCCTCTGGGGCCAACGTCCTGACTTTC. Translation: CASTPASGANVLTF.

The CDR3: CASSQDRLNYGYTF. In nucleotides, the CDR3 is TGCGCCAGCAGCCAAGACAGACTTAACTATGGCTACACCTTC. The chain uses TRBV4-1 and TRBJ1-2, with unresolved D. This CDR3 has 14 amino acids. The V gene's germline CDR1 is MGHRA and CDR2 YSYEKL. V lost 0 bases, J lost 1 base, and 6 bases lay in between.

V and J are TRBV5-4 and TRBJ1-2; 8 nucleotides line up with TRBD1. The CDR3 has 15 residues. The germline CDR1 and CDR2 sequences are SGHNT and YYREEE (reference sequence). The ends lost 4 bases at V and 3 bases at J; junction bases unmatched: 8. Here the CDR3 DNA reads TGTGCCAGCAGCGGACAGGGTGCGGAGGACTATGGCTACACCTTC. It yields the protein CASSGQGAEDYGYTF.

This rearrangement joins TRBV9 to TRBJ1-5, with D tentatively TRBD1 (5 bases). The germline V gene has CDR1 SGDLS and CDR2 YYNGEE. The CDR3 is made up of 16 amino acids. The V gene lost 0 bases and the J gene lost 7 bases, with 17 bases spanning the gap. The CDR3 protein is CASSVGSAGSGQPQHF. The CDR3 DNA is TGTGCCAGCAGCGTAGGTTCGGCAGGGTCAGGACAGCCCCAGCATTTT.

The rearrangement joins TRBV29-1 to TRBJ2-7, with 7 nucleotides matching TRBD2. The germline gives CDR1 SQVTM, CDR2 ANQGSEA. The CDR3 extends over 13 amino acids. V shed 6 bases, J shed 3 bases, and the junction held 8 bases outside the gene matches. CDR3 nucleotide sequence: TGCAGCGTGTCTTATTCGGGAGGCTACGAGCAGTACTTC. Amino acid sequence: CSVSYSGGYEQYF.

The chain couples TRBV11-2 to TRBJ1-2; 9 bases align to TRBD1. V gave up 3 bases and J gave up 4 bases; unmatched junction bases: 6. CDR3 length: 15 residues. The germline V gene encodes CDR1 SGHAT and CDR2 FQNNGV. The CDR3 sequence: CASSFTGQGPYGYTF. CDR3 bases: TGTGCCAGCAGCTTCACGGGACAGGGACCCTATGGCTACACCTTC.

The chain recombines TRBV6-5 with TRBJ2-1; 7 bases fit TRBD1. The CDR3 is made up of 13 amino acids. The J segment lost 10 bases and the V segment lost 5 bases, leaving 8 bases of the junction unmatched. Germline CDR1 MNHEY, CDR2 SVGAGI. The CDR3 reads CASSIRGQAEQFF. CDR3 DNA sequence: TGTGCCAGCAGTATTCGCGGACAGGCCGAGCAGTTCTTC.

The rearrangement links TRBV5-4 to TRBJ2-1, with TRBD2 matching 8 bases. The CDR3 contains 17 residues. Per germline, CDR1 SGHNT and CDR2 YYREEE (reference sequence). Trimming at V came to 4 bases and at J to 8 bases, leaving 17 bases not matched to a gene. The CDR3: CASSGGPGLGSSHEQFF. DNA of the CDR3: TGTGCCAGCAGCGGAGGGCCGGGACTAGGCTCCAGTCATGAGCAGTTCTTC.

The V gene is TRBV7-2, the J gene TRBJ2-2; tentative D call: TRBD1 (7 bases). V lost 5 bases and J 4 bases, leaving 20 bases between the germline ends. The CDR3 spans 17 residues. Germline CDR1 and CDR2: SGHTA and FQGNSA. CDR3 nucleotides: TGTGCCAGCAGCAGGAGGGGGCAGTCAGTTGGCACCGGGGAGCTGTTTTTT. Residues: CASSRRGQSVGTGELFF.

This chain joins TRBV6-2 or TRBV6-3 and TRBJ1-2, with D possibly matching TRBD1 (5 bases). Trimming pared 6 bases from V and 0 bases from J, leaving 11 bases between. CDR1 and CDR2 from the germline V gene are MNHEY and SVGEGT. The CDR3 has 14 residues. The CDR3 sequence is CASSPQGANYGYTF. As DNA, the CDR3 is TGTGCCAGCAGCCCTCAGGGAGCTAACTATGGCTACACCTTC.

The V gene is TRBV10-2, the J gene TRBJ1-1; D is uncertain. Germline CDR1 is WSHSY and CDR2 is SAAADI. The V gene lost 5 bases and the J gene lost 6 bases, with 16 bases spanning the gap. The CDR3 runs to 14 residues. CDR3 bases: TGCGCCAGCAGTCTCGTGGAGCCGGTCGCTGAAGCTTTCTTT. This gives the protein CASSLVEPVAEAFF.

Worth noting for this clone: One end of the junction fails to match germline, which may point to a read error. The rearrangement uses TRBV3-1 (or the pseudogene TRBV3-2) and TRBJ2-7; D could derive from TRBD1 or TRBD2 (6 bases each). The CDR3 covers 17 residues. Germline V CDR1 and CDR2: LGHDT, YNNKEL (reference sequence). CDR3 nucleotides: TGTGCCACCAGCCAACACGAAAGCGGCAGGGGAGGCTACGAGCAGTACTTC. As protein: CATSQHESGRGGYEQYF.

Here the CDR3 DNA reads TGTGCCAGTAGTCGTCAGGGGGCCGGGAATCAGCCCCAGCATTTT. Translation gives CASSRQGAGNQPQHF. This chain uses TRBV19 with TRBJ1-5; 8 nucleotides line up with TRBD1. The CDR3 loop spans 15 amino acids. Germline V CDR1 and CDR2: LNHDA, SQIVND (reference sequence). V shed 5 bases and J 4 bases; nucleotides not matched to a gene: 7.

V usage is TRBV5-1 and J usage is TRBJ2-7; 7 bases align to TRBD1. Germline values: CDR1 SGHRS, CDR2 YFSETQ. The CDR3 has 19 amino acids. Unmatched junction bases numbered 16, after V lost 1 base and J lost 0 bases. The DNA of the CDR3 is TGCGCCAGCAGCTTGCGGCAAGGGGGCTCTTCTACTAGCTCCTACGAGCAGTACTTC. It is translated as CASSLRQGGSSTSSYEQYF.

This sequence joins TRBV6-1 and TRBJ1-2; TRBD1 is a possible D gene (5 bases). V dropped 2 bases and J dropped 5 bases, with 15 bases sitting between them. Per germline, CDR1 MNHNS and CDR2 SASEGT. The CDR3 is 15 residues long. The CDR3 sequence: CASSERDLGVYGYTF. The CDR3 nucleotides read TGTGCCAGCAGTGAAAGGGACCTGGGGGTGTATGGCTACACCTTC.

The V gene is TRBV11-2, the J gene TRBJ1-1; D is undetermined. Trimming removed 2 bases from V and 4 bases from J, with 11 bases in between. Germline V gene lookup returns CDR1 SGHAT and CDR2 FQNNGV. This CDR3 has 14 amino acids. CDR3 sequence (DNA): TGTGCCAGCAGCTTAAAAGGAGGAAGCACTGAAGCTTTCTTT. Its protein product is CASSLKGGSTEAFF.

The J gene is TRBJ2-7, the V gene TRBV27; TRBD2 agrees at 9 bases. The CDR3 is 15 residues long. With V trimmed by 5 bases and J by 2 bases, 7 bases remained unmatched. Germline lookup yields CDR1 MNHEY and CDR2 SMNVEV (reference sequence). CDR3 protein: CASSTLSGGAYEQYF. The CDR3 DNA reads TGTGCCAGCAGTACCCTTAGCGGGGGCGCCTACGAGCAGTACTTC.

The J gene is TRBJ2-3, the V gene TRBV9; 9 nucleotides agree with TRBD2. The germline V gene encodes CDR1 SGDLS and CDR2 YYNGEE. With 0 bases clipped from V and 0 bases from J, the junction kept 11 bases outside the gene matches. CDR3 size: 19 residues. The CDR3, as DNA: TGTGCCAGCAGCGTAGGGGGGCTAGCGGGATCCCATAGCACAGATACGCAGTATTTT. Translating it yields CASSVGGLAGSHSTDTQYF.

The chain couples TRBV14 to TRBJ2-7; maybe TRBD1 (7 bases). Trimming left V 4 bases short and J 0 bases short, with 19 bases between. CDR3 size: 17 residues. In germline, CDR1 is SGHDN, CDR2 FVKESK. The CDR3 here is CASSPPKGRGASYEQYF. CDR3 nucleotide sequence: TGTGCCAGCAGCCCACCTAAAGGCAGGGGGGCCTCCTACGAGCAGTACTTC.

V usage is TRBV15 and J usage is TRBJ2-7; D gene uncertain. Deletions cut 0 bases from V and 8 bases from J, with 11 bases between. Germline V gene sequence: CDR1 LNHNV, CDR2 YYDKDF (reference sequence). This CDR3 is 13 amino acids long. CDR3 protein: CATSRDQKGKQYF. DNA of the CDR3: TGTGCCACCAGCAGAGATCAAAAGGGAAAGCAGTACTTC.

The CDR3 protein is CAWTFDGELFF. CDR3 coding DNA: TGTGCCTGGACCTTTGATGGGGAGCTGTTTTTT. This rearrangement joins TRBV30 to TRBJ2-2; unclear D gene. V gave up 4 bases and J gave up 8 bases, with 8 bases separating them. The CDR3 sequence is 11 residues long. In germline, CDR1 is GTSNPN, CDR2 SVGIG (reference sequence).

The rearrangement joins TRBV5-4 to TRBJ1-6, with D perhaps matching TRBD1 (6 bases). The V and J ends lost 3 bases and 5 bases respectively, with 15 bases between them. The CDR3 spans 16 residues. CDR1 and CDR2 from the germline V gene are SGHNT and YYREEE (reference sequence). Written as DNA, the CDR3 is TGTGCCAGCAGCTCAAGCACGGGGGCGCATAATTCACCCCTCCACTTT. Its translation is CASSSSTGAHNSPLHF.

This clone was picked up one time. This chain connects TRBV2 to TRBJ1-4; no clear D. Trimming left V 2 bases short and J 8 bases short, with 6 bases between. Per the germline V gene, CDR1 is SNHLY and CDR2 is FYNNEI. The CDR3 contains 12 residues. The CDR3 nucleotides read TGTGCCAGCAGTGAAATCCCGGAAAAACTGTTTTTT. This translates into CASSEIPEKLFF.

This chain connects TRBV30 to TRBJ1-1; possible D gene TRBD1, 5 bases. The length of the CDR3 is 13 residues. Trimming removed 4 bases from V and 0 bases from J, with 9 bases in between. CDR1 GTSNPN and CDR2 SVGIG come from the germline V gene (reference sequence). CDR3 residues: CAWKTGLNTEAFF. The DNA for the CDR3 is TGTGCCTGGAAAACAGGCTTGAACACTGAAGCTTTCTTT.

This clone was seen just once. The rearrangement joins TRBV7-9 to TRBJ1-2, with D hard to call. Germline V gene sequence: CDR1 SEHNR, CDR2 FQNEAQ (reference sequence). The CDR3 extends over 14 amino acids. V was pared by 1 base and J by 6 bases, with 12 bases between. The CDR3 reads CASSLDTVTNGYTF. Here the CDR3 DNA reads TGTGCCAGCAGCTTAGATACAGTCACCAATGGCTACACCTTC.

This chain joins TRBV5-5 and TRBJ2-1; tentative D call: TRBD1 (5 bases). The CDR3 runs to 15 residues. Trimming cost V 0 bases and J 2 bases, with 9 bases left between them. CDR1 and CDR2 from the germline V gene are SGHKS and YYEKEE (reference sequence). CDR3 loop: CASSLGADTYNEQFF. The CDR3 DNA reads as TGTGCCAGCAGCTTGGGGGCGGACACCTACAATGAGCAGTTCTTC.

J is TRBJ1-1 and V is TRBV3-1 (or the pseudogene TRBV3-2); tentatively, D is TRBD1 (5 bases). Trimming stripped 1 base from V and 5 bases from J, with 11 bases between. CDR1 LGHDT and CDR2 YNNKEL come from the germline V gene (reference sequence). The CDR3 is 14 amino acids. The CDR3 region is CASSQAVGGTEAFF. The CDR3 DNA reads as TGTGCCAGCAGCCAAGCCGTCGGGGGAACTGAAGCTTTCTTT.

The chain links TRBV19 to TRBJ1-2; D is ambiguous. The germline V gene has CDR1 LNHDA and CDR2 SQIVND (reference sequence). The CDR3 length is 17 residues. V dropped 7 bases and J dropped 3 bases, with 24 bases sitting between them. The CDR3 protein is CASKKYPLTQTDYGYTF. The CDR3 coding sequence is TGTGCCAGTAAGAAGTATCCCCTTACCCAAACGGACTATGGCTACACCTTC.

DNA of the CDR3: TGTGCCAGTAGTTCCGGGACAGGGTGGGGCCTCCACTTT. It specifies CASSSGTGWGLHF. The chain recombines TRBV19 with TRBJ1-6, with TRBD1 matching over 9 bases. Germline loops: CDR1 LNHDA, CDR2 SQIVND (reference sequence). The V gene end was trimmed by 5 bases and the J gene end by 15 bases; junction bases not matched to a gene: 8. The CDR3 sequence is 13 residues long.